This is a list of T cell receptor beta chains from one sample in a study of T cells in Graves' hyperthyroidism and ophthalmopathy. Via MiXCR, TCRdb re-called the multiplex PCR reads, giving one row per CDR3 protein. The repertoire holds hundreds of thousands of distinct CDR3 sequences, with approximately 14% as singletons. The sample taken for sequencing was blood. The receptor set was obtained from a woman in her late teens or twenties with Graves' hyperthyroidism. The CDR3 runs from the conserved cysteine through the conserved F or W. A D gene is named only where the DNA matches it firmly. Clone size is given for some rows only: seen once, a few or many times, or a class if the clone is expanded.

D	J	size	V	DNA	CDR3
TRBD1	TRBJ1-5	many	TRBV3-1	TGTGCCAGCAGCCGACGGGACAGTAATCAGCCCCAGCATTTT	CASSRRDSNQPQHF
-	TRBJ2-5	many	TRBV12-3/TRBV12-4	TGTGCCAGCAGTTTACAGGAGACCCAAGAGACCCAGTACTTC	CASSLQETQETQYF
-	TRBJ1-1	-	TRBV14	TGTGCCAGCAGCCCCCTCGATCGGACACAGAACACTGAAGCTTTCTTT	CASSPLDRTQNTEAFF
TRBD1	TRBJ2-3	many	TRBV7-2	TGTGCCAGCAGCGCCCGGGACAGGGAAACAGATACGCAGTATTTT	CASSARDRETDTQYF
TRBD1	TRBJ1-5	few	TRBV20-1	TGCAGTGCTAGAGAGGGCAGGGGGCTAATTCAGCCCCAGCATTTT	CSAREGRGLIQPQHF
TRBD2	TRBJ2-1	many	TRBV7-9	TGTGCCAGCAGCCCCTCGGGCGGGAGTTCCTACAATGAGCAGTTCTTC	CASSPSGGSSYNEQFF
-	TRBJ2-3	many	TRBV7-7	TGTGCTAGCAGCCCCGCGACAGGGAGGAGCACAGATACGCAGTATTTT	CASSPATGRSTDTQYF
TRBD1	TRBJ2-3	many	TRBV11-2	TGTGCCAGCAGCTCCCCTGGGGGTGGACAGGGCGCGATCGGAGATACGCAGTATTTT	CASSSPGGGQGAIGDTQYF
TRBD2	TRBJ2-3	many	TRBV6-1	TGTGCCAGCAGGGGACTAGCGGGAAGCACAGATACGCAGTATTTT	CASRGLAGSTDTQYF
-	TRBJ2-7	many	TRBV7-9	TGTGCCAGCAGCCAGCGGCGGGCGGACTCCTACGAGCAGTACTTC	CASSQRRADSYEQYF
-	TRBJ2-1	few	TRBV29-1	TGCAGCGTGTGTCCTCTGGCAGCGAGCTCCTACAATGAGCAGTTCTTC	CSVCPLAASSYNEQFF
TRBD2	TRBJ2-2	many	TRBV30	TGTGCCTGGAGCTTACTCCCGGGAGGTACCGGGGAGCTGTTTTTT	CAWSLLPGGTGELFF
-	TRBJ2-3	few	TRBV29-1	TGCAGCGCTAACGGGTGGAAAGGGCCAGATACGCAGTATTTT	CSANGWKGPDTQYF
-	TRBJ2-7	many	TRBV5-5	TGTGCCAGCAGCTTGGGCAGGGAACTACTCTACGAGCAGTACTTC	CASSLGRELLYEQYF
-	TRBJ2-3	few	TRBV20-1	TGCAGTGCTAGGGGAGCCATAGTATCTTCGCAGTATTTT	CSARGAIVSSQYF
-	TRBJ1-1	many	TRBV4-3	TGCGCCAGCAGCCCCCCTGGCATTAGGGCGAACACTGAAGCTTTCTTT	CASSPPGIRANTEAFF
TRBD1	TRBJ1-1	many	TRBV24-1	TGTGCCACCAGTGATTCCACAGGGGGCACTGAAGCTTTCTTT	CATSDSTGGTEAFF
-	TRBJ1-6	few	TRBV7-9	TGTGCCAGCAGCTTGGCCCAGGGCTCACCCCTCCACTTT	CASSLAQGSPLHF
-	TRBJ2-2	-	TRBV7-8	TGTGCCAGCAGCTTAGGTCCAGGAGAGACCCCCGGGGAGCTGTTTTTT	CASSLGPGETPGELFF
-	TRBJ1-5	-	TRBV7-2	TGTGCCAGCAGCCCCAATTCTGTCGGCAATCAGCCCCAGCATTTT	CASSPNSVGNQPQHF
-	TRBJ1-3	-	TRBV4-1	TGCGCCAGCAGCCAAGGCCCGGGGAGCTCTGGAAACACCATATATTTT	CASSQGPGSSGNTIYF
-	TRBJ2-1	-	TRBV3-1	TGTGCCAGCAGCCAAGAAGGTAGGAATAGCCCCTACAATGAGCAGTTCTTC	CASSQEGRNSPYNEQFF
-	TRBJ2-4	many	TRBV12-3/TRBV12-4	TGTGCCAAATGGAGGGCGGCCAAAAACATTCAGTACTTC	CAKWRAAKNIQYF
-	TRBJ1-1	-	TRBV29-1	TGCAGCGTTGATCGGTCAGAACGCGGTGGAGCTTTCTTT	CSVDRSERGGAFF
TRBD1	TRBJ1-2	-	TRBV6-1	TGTGCCAGCCAACTACAGGGGGATGGCTACACCTTC	CASQLQGDGYTF
-	TRBJ1-2	many	TRBV7-9	TGTGCCAGCAGCATTCACGATAACCCCTATGGCTACACCTTC	CASSIHDNPYGYTF
-	TRBJ2-7	-	TRBV4-1	TGCGCCAGCAGCGGGGGACGGGACGAGCAGTACTTC	CASSGGRDEQYF
-	TRBJ1-6	many	TRBV2	TGTGCCAGCAGTAGCTCCTATAATTCACCCCTCCACTTT	CASSSSYNSPLHF
-	TRBJ2-1	-	TRBV20-1	TGCAGTGCTGGGGGCTTCACAGGGTTGGTCGATGAGCAGTTCTTC	CSAGGFTGLVDEQFF
TRBD1	TRBJ2-5	many	TRBV24-1	TGTGCCACCAGTGATGGGACAGAAGCACAACAAGAGACCCAGTACTTC	CATSDGTEAQQETQYF
TRBD1	TRBJ2-5	many	TRBV7-8	TGTGCCAGCAGCGGCACAGGGGGCGCGGAGACCCAGTACTTC	CASSGTGGAETQYF
-	TRBJ2-1	few	TRBV19	TGTGCCAGTAGTATCACAGGGTTGAATAAGCAGTTCTTC	CASSITGLNKQFF
TRBD2	TRBJ2-1	many	TRBV12-3/TRBV12-4	TGTGCCAGCAGCCCTGCCCGGGGGGCGGGAGGGAGAAACAATGAGCAGTTCTTC	CASSPARGAGGRNNEQFF
-	TRBJ1-1	few	TRBV3-1	TGTGCCAGCAGGCAGGGTACCACTGAAGCTTTCTTT	CASRQGTTEAFF
TRBD1	TRBJ2-1	many	TRBV10-3	TGTGCCATCAGAGGGACAGGGGGCGTCGAGCAGTTCTTC	CAIRGTGGVEQFF
-	TRBJ1-2	many	TRBV5-1	TGCGCCAGCAGCGGTCCGGGGGGCTACACCTTC	CASSGPGGYTF
-	TRBJ1-1	many	TRBV30	TGTGCCTGGCTGGGGCAGGCTGAAGCTTTCTTT	CAWLGQAEAFF
TRBD2	TRBJ2-7	-	TRBV7-9	TGTGCCAGCAGCTTAGTAGCGGGGTCCAACGAGCAGTACTTC	CASSLVAGSNEQYF
-	TRBJ2-7	-	TRBV19	TGTGCCAGTAGTAATCGAAACGAGCAGTACTTC	CASSNRNEQYF
-	TRBJ2-1	many	TRBV9	TGTGCCAGCAGCGTAGGAGGCGGGCGCAATGAGCAGTTCTTC	CASSVGGGRNEQFF
TRBD2	TRBJ2-5	many	TRBV2	TGTGCCAGCAGTGAAGTGACTAGCGCTGTGGGGGAGACCCAGTACTTC	CASSEVTSAVGETQYF
TRBD1	TRBJ1-2	-	TRBV27	TGTGCCAGCAGTCAGACCAGGGGGCGCATCTATGGCTACACCTTC	CASSQTRGRIYGYTF
TRBD2	TRBJ2-3	-	TRBV7-9	TGTGCCAGCAGCCCCACTAGCGGGTCCGCAGATACGCAGTATTTT	CASSPTSGSADTQYF
-	TRBJ2-7	many	TRBV7-2	TGTGCCAGCAGCTTAGCGAACCGAGTAAACGAGCAGTACTTC	CASSLANRVNEQYF
TRBD2	TRBJ2-5	many	TRBV11-2	TGTGCCAGCAGCTTAGACCTACCGGGACTAGGAGAGACCCAGTACTTC	CASSLDLPGLGETQYF
-	TRBJ2-3	few	TRBV20-1	TGCAGTGCTGAAACAATGGGTGCGGCAGGTCAAGTTAGCACAGATACGCAGTATTTT	CSAETMGAAGQVSTDTQYF
-	TRBJ2-6	few	TRBV6-2/TRBV6-3	TGTGCCAGCAGTTACCCTCCCAGTTCCGGGGCCAACGTCCTGACTTTC	CASSYPPSSGANVLTF
-	TRBJ1-1	many	TRBV30	TGTGCCTGGAGGGGGCTGGTGTACACTGAAGCTTTCTTT	CAWRGLVYTEAFF
-	TRBJ1-2	-	TRBV27	TGTGCCAGCAGTTTGTCAGGGTTCTATGGCTACACCTTC	CASSLSGFYGYTF
-	TRBJ1-1	many	TRBV2	TGTGCCAGCAGTGAGTGGGGGGCGGGAACTGAAGCTTTCTTT	CASSEWGAGTEAFF
TRBD2	TRBJ2-1	few	TRBV13	TGTGCCAGCAGCCCAGGACTAGCGATGGGGCTGTACAATGAGCAGTTCTTC	CASSPGLAMGLYNEQFF
-	TRBJ1-1	many	TRBV12-3/TRBV12-4	TGTGCCAGCAGTTCAAGGACCTTAGGGGCTTTCTTT	CASSSRTLGAFF
-	TRBJ1-5	-	TRBV4-1	TGCGCCAGCAGCCAAGTGGGAGGCGTGGGGGGCAATCAGCCCCAGCATTTT	CASSQVGGVGGNQPQHF
TRBD1	TRBJ2-1	few	TRBV30	TGTGCCTGGAGCACCGGGACAGGGCTTTGGAATGAGCAGTTCTTC	CAWSTGTGLWNEQFF
TRBD1	TRBJ2-7	-	TRBV28	TGTGCCAGCAGTTCACAGGGGGCGCGGAACAAGCAGTACTTC	CASSSQGARNKQYF
TRBD2	TRBJ2-5	-	TRBV15	TGTGCCGGCCGACTAGCGGGAGGCATGGGAGACTTC	CAGRLAGGMGDF
TRBD2	TRBJ2-7	many	TRBV6-1	TGTGCCAGCAGTGAAATCCCCGGACTAGCGGCCTACGAGCAGTACTTC	CASSEIPGLAAYEQYF
TRBD2	TRBJ2-1	-	TRBV5-1	TGCGCCAGCAGCTTGGCCGCAACTAGCGGGGGGTACAATGAGCAGTTCTTC	CASSLAATSGGYNEQFF